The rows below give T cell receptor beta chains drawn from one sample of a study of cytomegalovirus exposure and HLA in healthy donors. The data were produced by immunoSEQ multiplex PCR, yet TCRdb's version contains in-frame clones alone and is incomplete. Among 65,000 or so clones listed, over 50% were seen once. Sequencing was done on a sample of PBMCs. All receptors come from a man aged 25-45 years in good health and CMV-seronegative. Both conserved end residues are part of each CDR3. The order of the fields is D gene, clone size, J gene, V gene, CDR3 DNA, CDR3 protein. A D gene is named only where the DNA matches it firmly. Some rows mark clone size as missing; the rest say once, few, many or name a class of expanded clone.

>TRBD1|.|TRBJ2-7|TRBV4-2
TGTGCCAGCAGCCAAGTAGGGACAGAGGTCTACGAGCAGTACTTC
CASSQVGTEVYEQYF
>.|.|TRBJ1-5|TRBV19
TGTGCCAGTAGGGGGGGGAGTTATAGCAATCAGCCCCAGCATTTT
CASRGGSYSNQPQHF
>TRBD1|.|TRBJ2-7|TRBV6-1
TGTGCCAGCAGTGACACCGGGACAGGGGGCATCTACGAGCAGTACTTC
CASSDTGTGGIYEQYF
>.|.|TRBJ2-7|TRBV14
TGTGCCAGCAGCCAAAGCTGGTACGAGCAGTACTTC
CASSQSWYEQYF
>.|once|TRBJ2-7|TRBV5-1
TGCGCCAGCAGCCTAGGGACAAACAACTACGAGCAGTACTTC
CASSLGTNNYEQYF
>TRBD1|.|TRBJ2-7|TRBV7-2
TGTGCCAGCAGCTTAGGACAGGGGGCCTACGAGCAGTACTTC
CASSLGQGAYEQYF
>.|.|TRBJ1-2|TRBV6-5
TGTGCCAGCACGGCGGGAGGCTATGGCTACACCTTC
CASTAGGYGYTF
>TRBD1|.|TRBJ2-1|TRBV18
TGTGCCAGCTCACCATTGGGACAGGGTCTTGTCAATGAGCAGTTCTTC
CASSPLGQGLVNEQFF
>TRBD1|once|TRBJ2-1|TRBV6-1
TGTGCCGGCAGTGTACCCGGGACAGCCCATTATGAGCAGTTCTTC
CAGSVPGTAHYEQFF
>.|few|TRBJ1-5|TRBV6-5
TGTGCCAGCTGGAGAGGGAATCAGCCCCAGCATTTT
CASWRGNQPQHF
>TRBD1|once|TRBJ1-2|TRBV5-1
TGCGCCAGCAGCGTTGAAAACAGGGGCGGAAATGGCTACACCTTC
CASSVENRGGNGYTF
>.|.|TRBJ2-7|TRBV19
TGTGCCGCGGGGAATGGGTACGAGCAGTACTTC
CAAGNGYEQYF
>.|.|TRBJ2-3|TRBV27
TGTGCCAGCGCCTTGAGAGGGGATACGCAGTATTTT
CASALRGDTQYF
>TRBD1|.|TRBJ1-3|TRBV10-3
TGTGCCATCATGGGGACAGACTCTGGAAACACCATATATTTT
CAIMGTDSGNTIYF
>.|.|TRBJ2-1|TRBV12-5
TGTGCTAGTGGTCCCCGACTAGTCGGCAATGAGCAGTTCTTC
CASGPRLVGNEQFF
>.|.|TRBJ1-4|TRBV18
TGTGCCAGCTCACCAACGAGGGACATTGAAAAACTGTTTTTT
CASSPTRDIEKLFF
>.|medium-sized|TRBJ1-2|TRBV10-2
TGCGCCAGCAGTGAGTCGCCGGGGTACTATGGCTACACCTTC
CASSESPGYYGYTF
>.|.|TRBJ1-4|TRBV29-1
TGCAGCGTTGCGGCGGAAAGGCTTGGGGAAAAACTGTTTTTT
CSVAAERLGEKLFF
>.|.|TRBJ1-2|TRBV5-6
TGTGCCAGCAGCTTGTTGGGCAGGGTTTATGTCTACACCTTC
CASSLLGRVYVYTF
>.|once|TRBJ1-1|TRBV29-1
TGCAGCGTTGAAGATCGGGGAGGGGGGGTAACTGAAGCTTTCTTT
CSVEDRGGGVTEAFF
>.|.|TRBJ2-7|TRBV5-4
TGTGCCAGCAGCTTGTGGCGGGCCGAGCAGTACTTC
CASSLWRAEQYF
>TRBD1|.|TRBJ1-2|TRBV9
TGTGCCAGCAGCGTAGGACAGGGGGCGGATGGCTACACCTTC
CASSVGQGADGYTF
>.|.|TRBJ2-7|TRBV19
TGTGCCAGTAGTATAGGCGGCTCCTACGAGCAGTACTTC
CASSIGGSYEQYF
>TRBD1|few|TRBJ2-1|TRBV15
TGTGCCACCAGCAGAGAATCGACAGGGATTGAGCAGTTCTTC
CATSRESTGIEQFF
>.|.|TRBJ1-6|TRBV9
TGTGCCAGCAGCGTGAGCTCCTATAATTCACCCCTCCACTTT
CASSVSSYNSPLHF
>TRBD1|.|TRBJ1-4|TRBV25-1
TGTGCCAGCAGTCGGCAGGGGGCTGAAAAACTGTTTTTT
CASSRQGAEKLFF
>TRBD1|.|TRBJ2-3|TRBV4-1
TGCGCCAGCAGCTATACCGACCTACAGGGGGCCACCGCCACAGATACGCAGTATTTT
CASSYTDLQGATATDTQYF
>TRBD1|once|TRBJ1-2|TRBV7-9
TGTGCCAGCAGCTTGATCGGACAGGGTGCGATAGGCTACACCTTC
CASSLIGQGAIGYTF
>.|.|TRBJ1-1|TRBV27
TGTGCCAGCAGTTTAGCCGGACTTGGAGTTGCTTTCTTT
CASSLAGLGVAFF
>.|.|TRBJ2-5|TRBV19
TGTGCCAGTAGTAGGGGCAGGGCAGAGACCCAGTACTTC
CASSRGRAETQYF
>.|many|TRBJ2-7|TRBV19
TGTGCCAGCGGTACAGGGTTCCTGTACGAGCAGTACTTC
CASGTGFLYEQYF
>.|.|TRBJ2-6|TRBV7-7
TGTGCCAGCAGCGCGATCGATTCTGGGGCCAACGTCCTGACTTTC
CASSAIDSGANVLTF
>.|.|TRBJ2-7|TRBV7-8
TGTGCCAGCAGCTTAGGTGTGGGATTAGGACTCGAGCAGTACTTC
CASSLGVGLGLEQYF
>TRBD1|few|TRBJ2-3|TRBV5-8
TGTGCCAGCAGCGGCGGGACAGGGCTTGAGTCAGATACGCAGTATTTT
CASSGGTGLESDTQYF
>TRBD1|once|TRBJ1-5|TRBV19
TGTGCCAGTACTCTCCTCTGGGACAGGGGAAATTATAGCAATCAGCCCCAGCATTTT
CASTLLWDRGNYSNQPQHF
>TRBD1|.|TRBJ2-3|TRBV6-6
TGTGCCAGCAATACCCCCGGACAGGGGTTAGATACGCAGTATTTT
CASNTPGQGLDTQYF
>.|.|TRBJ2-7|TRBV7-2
TGTGCCAGCCGGAGAACCTCCCTATACGAGCAGTACTTC
CASRRTSLYEQYF
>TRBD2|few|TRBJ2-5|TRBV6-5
TGTGCCAGCAGTTACGGTAGCGGGGGGGGCAGAGAGACCCAGTACTTC
CASSYGSGGGRETQYF
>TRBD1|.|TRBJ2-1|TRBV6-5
TGTGCCAGCAGCCTCCGGGACAGGGCCTACAATGAGCAGTTCTTC
CASSLRDRAYNEQFF
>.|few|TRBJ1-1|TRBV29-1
TGCAGCGTTGATTTGGTGGGGCCGCTAAACACTGAAGCTTTCTTT
CSVDLVGPLNTEAFF
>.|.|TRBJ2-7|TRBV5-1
TGCGCCAGCAGCTTTACAGTTGGGTCCTACGAGCAGTACTTC
CASSFTVGSYEQYF
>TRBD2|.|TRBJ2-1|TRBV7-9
TGTGCCAGCAGCTCCGGGGGGGCAAGGAATGAGCAGTTCTTC
CASSSGGARNEQFF
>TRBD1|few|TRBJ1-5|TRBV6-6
TGTGCCAGCAGTTACTGGGACAGTAGCAATCAGCCCCAGCATTTT
CASSYWDSSNQPQHF
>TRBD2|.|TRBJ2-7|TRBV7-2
TGTGCCAGCAGCTTAGAACTAGCGGGGACCTACGAGCAGTACTTC
CASSLELAGTYEQYF
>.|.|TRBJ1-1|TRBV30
TGTGCCTGGAGTGTACATGAGAACACTGAAGCTTTCTTT
CAWSVHENTEAFF